Shown below are 22 T cell receptor beta chains from a single sample sequenced in a study of blood T cell repertoires in COVID-19. Measured with immunoSEQ multiplex PCR; TCRdb has only the in-frame clones, and not every one. This table holds nearly 60,000 clones, 85% to 90% found once. Sequenced input: peripheral blood. The receptor source for this set is a man between 40 and 49 years old with active COVID-19.

V gene TRBV6-2 or TRBV6-3 combines with J gene TRBJ2-1; the match to TRBD2 covers 7 bases. The CDR3 runs 15 residues. Germline-derived CDR1 and CDR2 are MNHEY and SVGEGT. Unmatched junction bases numbered 4, after V lost 5 bases and J lost 0 bases. The CDR3 spells CASSLAESSYNEQFF. CDR3 coding DNA: TGTGCCAGCAGTCTAGCGGAAAGCTCCTACAATGAGCAGTTCTTC.

This clone has only a few counts. The V and J genes are TRBV7-3 and TRBJ1-1, with D possibly matching TRBD1 (6 bases). V was clipped by 5 bases and J by 6 bases, with 16 bases between them. There are 14 residues in the CDR3. Germline lookup yields CDR1 SGHTA and CDR2 FQGTGA. CDR3 in DNA: TGTGCCAGCAGCCCACTCGGCAGGGGTGCTGAAGCTTTCTTT. It codes for CASSPLGRGAEAFF. Based on the CDR3 plus reference TRBV7-3 and TRBJ1-1, the full variable domain is GAGVSQTPSNKVTEKGKYVELRCDPISGHTALYWYRQSLGQGPEFLIYFQGTGAADDSGLPNDRFFAVRPEGSVSTLKIQRTERGDSAVYLCASSPLGRGAEAFFGQGTRLTVV.

The rearrangement links TRBV27 to TRBJ2-7; 7 bases align to TRBD1. V gave up 2 bases and J gave up 2 bases; unmatched junction bases: 9. Germline V gene data show CDR1 as MNHEY and CDR2 as SMNVEV (reference sequence). The CDR3 is made up of 16 amino acids. As DNA, the CDR3 is TGTGCCAGCAGTTTAAATCCCGGGACAGACCCCTACGAGCAGTACTTC. Translating it yields CASSLNPGTDPYEQYF.

The V and J genes are TRBV29-1 and TRBJ2-1; D is ambiguous. The CDR3 covers 14 residues. Trimming pared 6 bases from V and 6 bases from J, leaving 18 bases between. CDR1 and CDR2 from the germline V gene are SQVTM and ANQGSEA. The CDR3 loop reads CSVSPEALVNEQFF. As DNA, the CDR3 is TGCAGCGTCAGTCCCGAGGCCCTAGTCAATGAGCAGTTCTTC.

The rearrangement uses TRBV6-4 and TRBJ2-1, with 11 bases that match TRBD2. Germline V gives CDR1 MRHNA, CDR2 SNTAGT. Trimming at V came to 2 bases and at J to 6 bases, leaving 0 bases not matched to a gene. The CDR3 extends over 14 amino acids. The CDR3 reads CASSDGTSGNEQFF. CDR3 in DNA: TGTGCCAGCAGTGACGGGACTAGCGGCAATGAGCAGTTCTTC.

This sequence joins TRBV6-1 and TRBJ2-3; D possibly corresponds to TRBD2 (6 bases). V dropped 4 bases and J dropped 2 bases, with 16 bases sitting between them. This CDR3 is built from 16 residues. Germline CDR1 and CDR2: MNHNS and SASEGT. The CDR3 sequence: CASSGLRWRDTDTQYF. DNA for the CDR3: TGTGCCAGCAGTGGATTGCGGTGGCGGGACACAGATACGCAGTATTTT.

V is TRBV11-1 and J is TRBJ1-1; D is uncertain. This CDR3 has 14 amino acids. Trimming stripped 5 bases from V and 8 bases from J, with 18 bases between. Germline CDR1 and CDR2: SGHAT and FQDESV (reference sequence). The CDR3 coding sequence is TGTGCCAGCAGCCAAGGCGGGTCCGGCGGCGAAGCTTTCTTT. Translated, it gives CASSQGGSGGEAFF.

The J gene is TRBJ2-1, the V gene TRBV7-3, with 12 bases aligning to TRBD2. The CDR3 runs 16 residues. The germline V gene has CDR1 SGHTA and CDR2 FQGTGA. Losses at the gene ends were 0 bases for V and 7 bases for J; bases not matched to a gene: 4. Written as DNA, the CDR3 is TGTGCCAGCAGCTTAACCCTAGCGGGAGGGCCGAATGAGCAGTTCTTC. Its translation is CASSLTLAGGPNEQFF.

A note on this clone: The junction does not match germline at one end; this may be a read error. The V gene is TRBV15, the J gene TRBJ1-1; D gene unclear. Germline assignment: CDR1 LNHNV and CDR2 YYDKDF (reference sequence). The CDR3 consists of 14 residues. CDR3: CATSRGAINSEAFF. The CDR3 region has the DNA TGTGCCACCAGCAGAGGTGCCATAAACAGTGAAGCTTTCTTT.

The chain joins TRBV5-4 to TRBJ2-2; D is possibly TRBD2 (5 bases). This CDR3 is 14 amino acids long. Per the germline V gene, CDR1 is SGHNT and CDR2 is YYREEE (reference sequence). V was trimmed by 4 bases and J by 5 bases, leaving 12 bases between them. The CDR3 DNA reads TGTGCCAGCAGCCGGGGATCCGAGACCGGGGAGCTGTTTTTT. It translates to CASSRGSETGELFF.

V and J are TRBV19 and TRBJ1-4; the D is unclear. The germline V gene has CDR1 LNHDA and CDR2 SQIVND (reference sequence). Deletions cut 2 bases from V and 3 bases from J, with 13 bases between. The CDR3 sequence is 16 residues long. CDR3 sequence (DNA): TGTGCCAGTAGTATACGACGCAGGAACGCTAATGAAAAACTGTTTTTT. Its protein product is CASSIRRRNANEKLFF.

Comments on this clone: Other DNA sequences from this sample encode an identical CDR3 as well. This chain joins TRBV9 and TRBJ2-7; 7 bases match TRBD1. The CDR3 length is 15 residues. V was pared by 0 bases and J by 2 bases, with 5 bases of the junction left unmatched. Germline CDR1 SGDLS, CDR2 YYNGEE. This CDR3 reads CASSVGQGVPYEQYF. The DNA for the CDR3 is TGTGCCAGCAGCGTAGGGCAGGGGGTCCCCTACGAGCAGTACTTC.

This clone occurred a few times. V gene TRBV27 combines with J gene TRBJ2-7, with 7 bases fitting TRBD1. CDR3 length equals 14 residues. V shed 5 bases and J 0 bases; nucleotides not matched to a gene: 4. Germline CDR1 reads MNHEY; CDR2 reads SMNVEV (reference sequence). The CDR3 here is CASSPRTGSYEQYF. In nucleotides, the CDR3 is TGTGCCAGCAGTCCCCGGACAGGCTCCTACGAGCAGTACTTC.

The chain carries TRBV15 and TRBJ2-7, with TRBD2 matching over 12 bases. CDR3 length equals 19 residues. J lost 6 bases, V lost 0 bases, and 15 bases had no gene match. Germline assignment: CDR1 LNHNV and CDR2 YYDKDF (reference sequence). The CDR3 region has the DNA TGTGCCACCAGCAGAGATCTCGCAGGGCCTAGCGGGAGGGCCCCCGAGCAGTACTTC. Translation: CATSRDLAGPSGRAPEQYF.

The chain carries TRBV29-1 and TRBJ2-7; TRBD2 is a possible D gene (6 bases). Germline CDR1 reads SQVTM; CDR2 reads ANQGSEA. This CDR3 comprises 14 residues. V lost 4 bases and J 6 bases, leaving 19 bases between the germline ends. CDR3 in amino acids: CSVASGSTTSEQYF. The CDR3 DNA reads as TGCAGCGTTGCCAGCGGGTCTACTACTAGCGAGCAGTACTTC.

The chain couples TRBV30 to TRBJ1-2, with 8 bases aligning to TRBD1. The CDR3 is 13 amino acids. V dropped 7 bases and J dropped 4; count of bases not matched to a gene: 8. Per germline, CDR1 GTSNPN and CDR2 SVGIG (reference sequence). The CDR3 loop reads CASSRDRPYGYTF. The CDR3 coding sequence is TGTGCCTCAAGTCGGGACAGGCCCTATGGCTACACCTTC. Drawing the rest from reference TRBV30 and TRBJ1-2, the complete variable domain is SQTIHQWPATLVQPVGSPLSLECTVEGTSNPNLYWYRQAAGRGLQLLFYSVGIGQISSEVPQNLSASRPQDRQFILSSKKLLLSDSGFYLCASSRDRPYGYTFGSGTRLTVV.

CDR3 DNA sequence: TGTGCCAGCAGCTTAATGCGGGCGGGACTAGGGACTGAGCAGTTCTTC. It yields the protein CASSLMRAGLGTEQFF. The chain combines TRBV7-3 with TRBJ2-1, with 8 bases lining up with TRBD2. Germline values: CDR1 SGHTA, CDR2 FQGTGA. Germline trimming cut 1 base from V and 9 bases from J; bases unmatched to any gene: 11. The CDR3 totals 16 residues.

This clone occurred a few times. This CDR3 reads CATSDGRISEQYF. Here the CDR3 DNA reads TGTGCCACCAGTGACGGGAGGATTTCCGAGCAGTACTTC. This chain links TRBV24-1 with TRBJ2-7, with TRBD2 matching 7 bases. Germline V gene data show CDR1 as KGHDR and CDR2 as SFDVKD. This CDR3 has 13 residues. V shed 4 bases, J shed 6 bases, and the junction held 5 bases outside the gene matches.

The chain employs TRBV28 and TRBJ1-2, with TRBD1 as a possible D gene (5 bases). CDR1 is MDHEN, CDR2 SYDVKM, per germline. Between the trimmed V and J ends, which lost 1 base and 2 bases, there was a span of 8 bases. This CDR3 contains 14 residues. CDR3 amino acids: CASSLSRVNYGYTF. The CDR3 bases are TGTGCCAGCAGTTTATCCAGGGTAAACTATGGCTACACCTTC.

This chain connects TRBV13 to TRBJ2-2; D gene unclear. Germline V lookup: CDR1 PRHDT, CDR2 FYEKMQ (reference sequence). V shed 5 bases and J shed 6 bases, with 7 bases lying between them. The CDR3 loop spans 12 amino acids. This chain's CDR3 is CASSPGAGELFF. The CDR3 nucleotides are TGTGCCAGCAGCCCCGGTGCCGGGGAGCTGTTTTTT.

The chain is built from TRBV7-9 and TRBJ2-1, with D perhaps TRBD2 (6 bases). Germline loops: CDR1 SEHNR, CDR2 FQNEAQ (reference sequence). V lost 4 bases and J 9 bases, leaving 16 bases between the germline ends. The CDR3 contains 14 residues. In nucleotides, the CDR3 is TGTGCCAGCAGCTCAGTACTGGGAGGTGGTGAGCAGTTCTTC. Translation: CASSSVLGGGEQFF. Full variable domain (outside the CDR3, taken from reference TRBV7-9 and TRBJ2-1): DTGVSQNPRHKITKRGQNVTFRCDPISEHNRLYWYRQTLGQGPEFLTYFQNEAQLEKSRLLSDRFSAERPKGSFSTLEIQRTEQGDSAMYLCASSSVLGGGEQFFGPGTRLTVL.

The chain uses TRBV19 and TRBJ2-1; D is unclear. The CDR3 is made up of 13 amino acids. Germline lookup yields CDR1 LNHDA and CDR2 SQIVND (reference sequence). V was shortened by 4 bases and J by 6 bases, with 10 bases between the two germline ends. For the CDR3, the DNA is TGTGCCAGTAGTAATGGCTTTTTCAATGAGCAGTTCTTC. Protein product: CASSNGFFNEQFF.